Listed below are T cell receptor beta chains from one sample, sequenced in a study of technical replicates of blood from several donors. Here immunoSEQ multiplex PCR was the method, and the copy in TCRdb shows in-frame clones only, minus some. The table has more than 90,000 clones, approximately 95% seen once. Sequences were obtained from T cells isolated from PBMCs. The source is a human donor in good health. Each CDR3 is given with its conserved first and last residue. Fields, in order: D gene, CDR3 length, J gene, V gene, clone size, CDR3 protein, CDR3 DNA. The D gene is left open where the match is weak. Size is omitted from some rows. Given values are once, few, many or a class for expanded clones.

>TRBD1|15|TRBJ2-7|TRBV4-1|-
CASSQPGTGGGEQYF
TGCGCCAGCAGCCAACCCGGGACAGGGGGCGGTGAGCAGTACTTC
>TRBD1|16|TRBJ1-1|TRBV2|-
CASTVPGQGLNTEAFF
TGTGCCAGCACCGTCCCGGGACAGGGGTTGAACACTGAAGCTTTCTTT
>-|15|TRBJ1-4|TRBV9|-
CASSVAGGAGEKLFF
TGTGCCAGCAGCGTAGCGGGGGGGGCAGGAGAAAAACTGTTTTTT
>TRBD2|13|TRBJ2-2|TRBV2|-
CASIGGSTGELFF
TGTGCCAGCATCGGGGGGAGCACCGGGGAGCTGTTTTTT
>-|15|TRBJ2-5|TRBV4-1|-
CASSLKGGGQETQYF
TGCGCCAGCAGCCTAAAGGGAGGAGGTCAAGAGACCCAGTACTTC
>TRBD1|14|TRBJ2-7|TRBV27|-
CASSRDRAHYEQYF
TGTGCCAGCAGTCGGGACAGGGCACACTACGAGCAGTACTTC
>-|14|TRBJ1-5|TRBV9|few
CASSVELSGEPQHF
TGTGCCAGCAGCGTAGAATTATCGGGGGAGCCCCAGCATTTT
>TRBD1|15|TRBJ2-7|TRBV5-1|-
CASSVGTGSPYEQYF
TGCGCCAGCAGCGTAGGGACAGGGTCCCCCTACGAGCAGTACTTC
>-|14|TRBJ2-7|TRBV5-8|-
CASSPPGGVPEQYF
TGTGCCAGCAGCCCTCCCGGAGGGGTGCCCGAGCAGTACTTC
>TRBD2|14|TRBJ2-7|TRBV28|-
CASSFYSGTIEQYF
TGTGCCAGCAGTTTCTATAGCGGGACCATCGAGCAGTACTTC
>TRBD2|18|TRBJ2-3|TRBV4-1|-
CASSQDRAGGAVRDTQYF
TGCGCCAGCAGCCAAGATAGGGCCGGGGGGGCGGTAAGAGATACGCAGTATTTT
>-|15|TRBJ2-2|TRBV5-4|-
CASSLRQVNTGELFF
TGTGCCAGCAGCCTTAGGCAGGTGAACACCGGGGAGCTGTTTTTT
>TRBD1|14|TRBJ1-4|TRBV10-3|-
CATKQGGTNEKLFF
TGTGCCACGAAACAGGGGGGGACTAATGAAAAACTGTTTTTT
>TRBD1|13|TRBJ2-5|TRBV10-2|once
CATSGTGGETQYF
TGCGCCACCTCCGGGACAGGGGGAGAGACCCAGTACTTC
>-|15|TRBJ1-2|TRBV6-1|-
CASSERKDSRYGYTF
TGTGCCAGCAGTGAACGGAAGGACTCCCGCTATGGCTACACCTTC
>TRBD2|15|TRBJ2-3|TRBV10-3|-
CAISGERGEPDTQYF
TGTGCCATCAGTGGTGAGCGGGGGGAACCAGATACGCAGTATTTT
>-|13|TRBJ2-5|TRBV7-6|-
CASSFATEETQYF
TGTGCCAGCAGCTTTGCGACAGAAGAGACCCAGTACTTC
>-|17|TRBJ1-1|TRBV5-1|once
CASSPLGPQGMNTEAFF
TGCGCCAGCAGCCCCCTGGGCCCTCAGGGGATGAACACTGAAGCTTTCTTT
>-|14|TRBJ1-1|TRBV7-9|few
CASSRTGVRTEAFF
TGTGCCAGCAGCAGGACGGGGGTTCGAACTGAAGCTTTCTTT
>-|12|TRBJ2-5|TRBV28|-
CASSLFVEPQYF
TGTGCCAGCAGTTTATTCGTAGAGCCCCAGTACTTC
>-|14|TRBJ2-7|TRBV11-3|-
CASSPSREGYEQYF
TGTGCCAGCAGCCCAAGCAGGGAAGGCTACGAGCAGTACTTC
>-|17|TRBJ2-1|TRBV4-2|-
CASSQVRGGTAHNEQFF
TGTGCCAGCAGCCAAGTGAGGGGCGGGACGGCTCACAATGAGCAGTTCTTC
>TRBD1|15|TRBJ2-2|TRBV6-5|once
CASRPPGQGSGELFF
TGTGCCAGCAGACCACCGGGACAGGGATCCGGGGAGCTGTTTTTT
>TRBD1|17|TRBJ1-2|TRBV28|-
CASSIQGGRKTHYGYTF
TGTGCCAGCAGTATACAGGGGGGAAGGAAAACCCACTATGGCTACACCTTC
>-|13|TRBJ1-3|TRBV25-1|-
CASSPGAGNTIYF
TGTGCCAGCAGTCCGGGGGCTGGAAACACCATATATTTT